Described below is a single T cell receptor (beta chain) sequence and its context. What it recognizes is unknown. Primed by a sample-barcoded 5' primer and a J-beta primer mix, a second PCR proceeded for roughly 7 to 11 cycles. MiXCR was run by TCRdb on the 5' RACE reads, yielding one entry per CDR3 protein. The sample records about 680,000 distinct CDR3 sequences, around half being singletons. This specimen comes from a study of blood T cells in healthy people across ages. Findings of the study overall: A strong correlation between TCR beta diversity and naive T cell percentage was seen. Considered underestimates were the diversity estimates obtained from one million T cells. Versus aged donors, long-lived donors had higher diversity and more naive CD4+ cells. Measured against age, TCR beta diversity per million T cells decreased in a roughly linear manner.

The TCR originated in a woman aged 60-75 years in good health. Source material: blood.

The CDR3 region is CASSITKSTDTQYF. CDR3 nucleotide sequence: TGCGCCAGCTCCATAACCAAGTCCACAGATACGCAGTATTTT. The J gene is TRBJ2-3, the V gene TRBV5-1; no reliable D call. The CDR3 length is 14 residues. V lost 7 bases to trimming and J lost 2 bases, with 14 bases between them. Germline lookup yields CDR1 SGHRS and CDR2 YFSETQ.